This TCR beta chain is from a study of blood T cell repertoires in COVID-19. Study details: From the United States, Italy and Spain came samples of acute and convalescent COVID-19.

This clone came up many times. The CDR3 has 16 residues. CDR1 and CDR2 from the germline V gene are SGHRS and YFSETQ. The trim removed 4 bases at V and 6 bases at J, leaving 9 bases unmatched. Under the authors' procedure: Reference gene primers were amplified, and this amplification served to estimate nucleated cell counts. Measured with immunoSEQ multiplex PCR; TCRdb has only the in-frame clones, and not every one. Clone size and the V and J calls come from that table; the DNA yielded D and trimming. Among roughly 150,000 clones, about four fifths were seen once, and the ten largest hold over 2%. The genes are TRBV5-1 and TRBJ2-1, with TRBD1 identical over 11 bases. The clonotype comes from a woman aged 80 or older with acute or convalescent COVID-19. Sample: peripheral blood. This CDR3 reads CASSTRGQGASNEQFF. CDR3 bases: TGCGCCAGCAGCACGAGAGGACAGGGGGCATCCAATGAGCAGTTCTTC.